The rows below give T cell receptor beta chains drawn from one sample of a study of blood T cell repertoires in COVID-19. The data were produced by immunoSEQ multiplex PCR, yet TCRdb's version contains in-frame clones alone and is incomplete. The repertoire includes about 200,000 clones, more than 85% of them detected once, and approximately 10% sits in the top ten. Specimen: peripheral blood. The receptors come from a woman between 50 and 59 years old with COVID-19, enrolled during active disease. Each CDR3 is given with its conserved first and last residue. D genes are given only for firm matches. The size of a clone is reported for some rows only, either as once, few or many, or as a class for expanded clones.

D	J	size	V	CDR3	DNA
.	TRBJ2-7	.	TRBV11-3	CASSPSAGKSSYEQYF	TGTGCCAGCAGCCCCTCAGCAGGGAAGAGTTCCTACGAGCAGTACTTC
.	TRBJ1-5	.	TRBV11-2	CASSLNRVWPQHF	TGTGCCAGCAGCCTAAACAGGGTTTGGCCCCAGCATTTT
.	TRBJ1-1	.	TRBV5-1	CASSLLEGNTEAFF	TGCGCCAGCAGCTTACTCGAGGGGAACACTGAAGCTTTCTTT
.	TRBJ1-5	.	TRBV27	CASSLYWGGGGSNQPQHF	TGTGCCAGCAGTTTATATTGGGGCGGGGGGGGTAGCAATCAGCCCCAGCATTTT
TRBD1	TRBJ1-1	.	TRBV6-4	CASSLDRVVSDTEAFF	TGTGCCAGCAGCCTCGACAGGGTAGTTTCGGACACTGAAGCTTTCTTT
.	TRBJ1-5	.	TRBV21-1	CLTLSNNQPQHF	TGCTTAACTCTCTCCAACAATCAGCCCCAGCATTTT
TRBD2	TRBJ2-1	.	TRBV7-9	CASSLDRTSGAYNEQFF	TGTGCCAGCAGCTTGGACAGGACTAGCGGGGCCTACAATGAGCAGTTCTTC
TRBD2	TRBJ2-1	.	TRBV5-1	CASGLGLAGYNEQFF	TGCGCCAGCGGCTTAGGACTAGCGGGTTACAATGAGCAGTTCTTC
TRBD2	TRBJ2-1	.	TRBV6-2/TRBV6-3	CASSYSGGGHDEQFF	TGTGCCAGCAGTTACTCCGGGGGGGGCCATGATGAGCAGTTCTTC
TRBD2	TRBJ2-3	.	TRBV11-1	CASSPGTSGVDTQYF	TGTGCCAGCAGCCCCGGGACTAGCGGGGTTGATACGCAGTATTTT
TRBD1	TRBJ2-2	.	TRBV20-1	CSASHSGQGIGELFF	TGCAGTGCTAGTCATTCGGGACAGGGGATCGGGGAGCTGTTTTTT
.	TRBJ1-6	few	TRBV7-2	CASSLNQAVASPLHF	TGTGCCAGCAGCTTAAATCAGGCAGTTGCTTCACCCCTCCACTTT
.	TRBJ1-2	.	TRBV5-1	CASSSVKGNNPYGYTF	TGCGCCAGCAGTTCTGTAAAGGGGAACAACCCCTATGGCTACACCTTC
.	TRBJ1-1	.	TRBV19	CASRRYTEAFF	TGTGCCAGTCGGCGGTACACTGAAGCTTTCTTT
TRBD1	TRBJ2-1	.	TRBV6-1	CASSDRTGGFLYNEQFF	TGTGCCAGCAGTGACCGGACAGGGGGATTCCTCTACAATGAGCAGTTCTTC
.	TRBJ1-2	once	TRBV6-5	CASTHLGGNYGYTF	TGTGCCAGCACCCACTTGGGGGGGAACTATGGCTACACCTTC
.	TRBJ2-1	.	TRBV27	CASRTRGGSSYNEQFF	TGTGCCAGCAGGACCAGGGGAGGGTCCTCCTACAATGAGCAGTTCTTC
.	TRBJ2-4	.	TRBV2	CASSEGSRGGKNIQYF	TGTGCCAGCAGTGAAGGAAGCAGGGGCGGGAAAAACATTCAGTACTTC
.	TRBJ1-4	.	TRBV4-1	CASSQDVGLLNEKLFF	TGCGCCAGCAGCCAAGATGTAGGACTTCTAAATGAAAAACTGTTTTTT
.	TRBJ2-7	.	TRBV7-9	CASSLAFGQVGSYEQYF	TGTGCCAGCAGCTTAGCGTTTGGGCAGGTGGGCTCCTACGAGCAGTACTTC
.	TRBJ1-6	.	TRBV6-5	CASSTNRNSPLHF	TGTGCCAGCAGTACCAACAGGAATTCACCCCTCCACTTT
.	TRBJ1-5	.	TRBV24-1	CATSDLRTGLTGLDQPQHF	TGTGCCACCAGTGATTTGCGGACTGGACTTACAGGGTTGGATCAGCCCCAGCATTTT
.	TRBJ2-7	.	TRBV7-7	CASSLVEGRTSYEQYF	TGTGCCAGCAGCTTAGTGGAGGGCAGGACCAGCTACGAGCAGTACTTC
TRBD2	TRBJ2-1	.	TRBV10-1	CASSDGGVNEQFF	TGCGCCAGCAGTGACGGGGGGGTTAATGAGCAGTTCTTC
.	TRBJ1-4	.	TRBV3-1/TRBV3-2	CASSQLTTNEKLFF	TGTGCCAGCAGCCAACTAACCACTAATGAAAAACTGTTTTTT
TRBD2	TRBJ2-7	.	TRBV6-2/TRBV6-3	CASSYRRGVHYEQYF	TGTGCCAGCAGTTACCGGCGGGGGGTCCACTACGAGCAGTACTTC
.	TRBJ2-5	once	TRBV6-4	CASGHSRRQTQETQYF	TGTGCCAGCGGCCACTCCCGGCGACAGACCCAAGAGACCCAGTACTTC
.	TRBJ2-7	.	TRBV2	CASSEPSRGYEQYF	TGTGCCAGCAGTGAACCATCGAGAGGCTACGAGCAGTACTTC
.	TRBJ2-3	.	TRBV20-1	CSARFPDTQYF	TGCAGTGCTAGATTCCCTGATACGCAGTATTTT
TRBD1	TRBJ2-3	.	TRBV10-3	CAISDSGGKDTQYF	TGTGCCATCAGTGATTCAGGGGGCAAAGATACGCAGTATTTT
.	TRBJ2-6	.	TRBV18	CASSTRSGANVLTF	TGTGCCAGCTCAACGCGCTCTGGGGCCAACGTCCTGACTTTC
TRBD1	TRBJ1-2	once	TRBV28	CASSPGTAIYGYTF	TGTGCCAGCAGTCCCGGGACAGCCATCTATGGCTACACCTTC
TRBD2	TRBJ2-3	.	TRBV6-4	CASSLSPGLPTDTQYF	TGTGCCAGCAGCCTATCACCGGGACTACCCACAGATACGCAGTATTTT
.	TRBJ1-2	.	TRBV28	CASSLGDSIRGYTF	TGTGCCAGCAGTTTAGGAGACAGTATCCGAGGCTACACCTTC
TRBD1	TRBJ2-3	.	TRBV4-1	CASSQEDRAADTQYF	TGCGCCAGCAGCCAAGAGGACAGGGCTGCAGATACGCAGTATTTT
TRBD1	TRBJ2-1	many	TRBV27	CASSSNRGRGNEQFF	TGTGCCAGCAGTTCCAACAGGGGGCGTGGGAATGAGCAGTTCTTC
.	TRBJ1-2	.	TRBV7-6	CASPYPSGGGYTF	TGTGCCAGCCCCTACCCCAGCGGGGGTGGCTACACCTTC
TRBD1	TRBJ2-7	once	TRBV27	CASSWTGSYEQYF	TGTGCCAGCAGTTGGACAGGGTCCTACGAGCAGTACTTC
TRBD1	TRBJ1-3	.	TRBV30	CASDRDGNTIYF	TGTGCCTCCGACAGGGATGGAAACACCATATATTTT
.	TRBJ2-4	.	TRBV4-1	CASSQVLPLGIQYF	TGCGCCAGCAGCCAAGTGCTCCCCCTCGGCATTCAGTACTTC
TRBD1	TRBJ1-6	.	TRBV18	CASSPTGVDSPLHF	TGTGCCAGCTCACCGACAGGGGTTGATTCACCCCTCCACTTT
.	TRBJ1-2	.	TRBV5-6	CASSQPSVVSYGYTF	TGTGCCAGCAGTCAACCCTCGGTAGTTTCATATGGCTACACCTTC
.	TRBJ1-2	.	TRBV4-1	CASSQDQEEVYGYTF	TGCGCCAGCAGCCAAGATCAAGAGGAAGTCTATGGCTACACCTTC
TRBD2	TRBJ2-7	.	TRBV20-1	CSASFGGSYEQYF	TGCAGTGCCAGTTTCGGGGGGTCCTACGAGCAGTACTTC
.	TRBJ1-2	.	TRBV28	CASSLYLTGMGGYTF	TGTGCCAGCAGTTTATACCTAACAGGGATGGGTGGCTACACCTTC
.	TRBJ2-1	once	TRBV3-1/TRBV3-2	CASSQAYNEQFF	TGTGCCAGCAGCCAAGCTTACAATGAGCAGTTCTTC
TRBD1	TRBJ1-1	.	TRBV3-1/TRBV3-2	CASSLQGAEAFF	TGTGCCAGCAGCCTTCAGGGGGCTGAAGCTTTCTTT
TRBD2	TRBJ2-5	.	TRBV30	CACDSSGEETQYF	TGTGCCTGTGACTCTAGCGGGGAGGAGACCCAGTACTTC
.	TRBJ1-2	.	TRBV5-5	CASRARTGDYGYTF	TGTGCCAGCAGGGCCCGTACAGGAGACTATGGCTACACCTTC
.	TRBJ1-3	.	TRBV9	CASSVSGVENTIYF	TGTGCCAGCAGCGTGTCAGGGGTCGAAAACACCATATATTTT
.	TRBJ2-5	.	TRBV18	CASSRRAGGETQYF	TGTGCCAGCTCACGGAGGGCAGGAGGGGAGACCCAGTACTTC